Listed below are T cell receptor beta chains from one sample, sequenced in a study of radiation and T cells in renal cell carcinoma. Here immunoSEQ multiplex PCR was the method, and the copy in TCRdb shows in-frame clones only, minus some. The sample shows 150,000 to 200,000 clones, around 90% of them seen only once. The sample here was blood, taken from a patient whose treatment included radiotherapy and nephrectomy. The receptors derive from a woman aged 50 to 65 with renal cell carcinoma. Each CDR3 is given with its conserved first and last residue. A D gene is named only where the DNA matches it firmly. Part of the rows lack a size; the others show once, few, many or a class for expanded clones.

V: TRBV7-9; D: .; J: TRBJ1-3; size: .; CDR3: CASPLMGNTIYF; DNA: TGTGCCAGCCCACTGATGGGAAACACCATATATTTT
V: TRBV7-6; D: .; J: TRBJ2-7; size: .; CDR3: CASSSAGQGRNEQYF; DNA: TGTGCCAGCAGCTCCGCGGGGCAGGGGCGAAACGAGCAGTACTTC
V: TRBV30; D: .; J: TRBJ2-5; size: once; CDR3: CAWSVRRGGVAQETQYF; DNA: TGTGCCTGGAGTGTACGGCGAGGCGGGGTGGCCCAAGAGACCCAGTACTTC
V: TRBV7-8; D: .; J: TRBJ2-5; size: .; CDR3: CASSLLTSYQETQYF; DNA: TGTGCCAGCAGCCTTCTAACTAGTTATCAAGAGACCCAGTACTTC
V: TRBV5-4; D: .; J: TRBJ2-7; size: .; CDR3: CASSLAYDEQYF; DNA: TGTGCCAGCAGCTTGGCCTACGACGAGCAGTACTTC
V: TRBV9; D: TRBD1; J: TRBJ2-7; size: .; CDR3: CASSVAGTGISYEQYF; DNA: TGTGCCAGCAGCGTAGCTGGGACAGGGATATCCTACGAGCAGTACTTC
V: TRBV6-1; D: .; J: TRBJ1-5; size: .; CDR3: CASSEARGRQPQHF; DNA: TGTGCCAGCAGTGAAGCGCGGGGAAGACAGCCCCAGCATTTT
V: TRBV18; D: .; J: TRBJ2-5; size: .; CDR3: CASSPPHLQETQYF; DNA: TGTGCCAGCTCACCACCTCACCTCCAAGAGACCCAGTACTTC
V: TRBV5-1; D: TRBD1; J: TRBJ2-3; size: .; CDR3: CASSATQGVRTDTQYF; DNA: TGCGCCAGCAGCGCCACACAGGGGGTGAGAACAGATACGCAGTATTTT
V: TRBV5-4; D: TRBD1; J: TRBJ1-3; size: .; CDR3: CASSEGTGVGNTIYF; DNA: TGTGCCAGCAGCGAAGGGACAGGGGTTGGAAACACCATATATTTT
V: TRBV9; D: .; J: TRBJ1-1; size: few; CDR3: CASSVAGADTEAFF; DNA: TGTGCCAGCAGCGTAGCGGGGGCGGACACTGAAGCTTTCTTT
V: TRBV7-9; D: .; J: TRBJ1-3; size: once; CDR3: CASSRTGFGNTIYF; DNA: TGTGCCAGCAGCCGTACAGGGTTCGGAAACACCATATATTTT
V: TRBV11-2; D: TRBD1; J: TRBJ2-5; size: .; CDR3: CASSLRTGQEETQYF; DNA: TGTGCCAGCAGCTTAAGGACAGGGCAAGAAGAGACCCAGTACTTC
V: TRBV2; D: TRBD1; J: TRBJ2-3; size: .; CDR3: CASSYTTGALADTQYF; DNA: TGTGCCAGCAGTTATACGACAGGGGCGTTGGCAGATACGCAGTATTTT
V: TRBV6-5; D: .; J: TRBJ1-1; size: .; CDR3: CASTPAGTPNTEAFF; DNA: TGTGCCAGTACACCAGCCGGGACACCGAACACTGAAGCTTTCTTT
V: TRBV5-4; D: .; J: TRBJ1-2; size: once; CDR3: CASSRGGESGYTF; DNA: TGTGCCAGCAGCCGGGGAGGGGAAAGTGGCTACACCTTC
V: TRBV6-6; D: .; J: TRBJ1-1; size: .; CDR3: CASSYSDTPEAFF; DNA: TGTGCCAGCAGTTACTCTGACACCCCTGAAGCTTTCTTT
V: TRBV18; D: TRBD2; J: TRBJ2-1; size: .; CDR3: CASSPGTSNNEQFF; DNA: TGTGCCAGCTCACCCGGGACTAGTAACAATGAGCAGTTCTTC
V: TRBV5-1; D: .; J: TRBJ1-1; size: many; CDR3: CASSPQTVNTEAFF; DNA: TGCGCCAGCAGCCCACAGACCGTGAACACTGAAGCTTTCTTT
V: TRBV18; D: .; J: TRBJ1-2; size: .; CDR3: CASSPRGDYGYTF; DNA: TGTGCCAGCTCACCAAGGGGGGACTATGGCTACACCTTC
V: TRBV18; D: .; J: TRBJ1-2; size: .; CDR3: CASSQGNLYGYTF; DNA: TGTGCCAGCTCACAGGGTAATTTGTATGGCTACACCTTC
V: TRBV9; D: TRBD1; J: TRBJ2-5; size: .; CDR3: CASTVGQGAETQYF; DNA: TGTGCCAGCACCGTAGGTCAGGGGGCTGAGACCCAGTACTTC
V: TRBV7-9; D: .; J: TRBJ2-3; size: .; CDR3: CASSFRLSTDTQYF; DNA: TGTGCCAGCAGCTTCCGACTCTCCACAGATACGCAGTATTTT
V: TRBV5-1; D: .; J: TRBJ1-1; size: once; CDR3: CASNPGWGTEAFF; DNA: TGCGCCAGCAACCCAGGGTGGGGCACTGAAGCTTTCTTT
V: TRBV5-4; D: .; J: TRBJ2-3; size: .; CDR3: CASSLGGPSPDTQYF; DNA: TGTGCCAGCAGCTTGGGCGGGCCTAGTCCAGATACGCAGTATTTT
V: TRBV18; D: TRBD2; J: TRBJ2-1; size: .; CDR3: CASSRSGGNYYNEQFF; DNA: TGTGCCAGCTCGCGTAGCGGGGGGAACTACTACAATGAGCAGTTCTTC
V: TRBV5-1; D: .; J: TRBJ2-3; size: .; CDR3: CASSLFQAVGGTDTQYF; DNA: TGCGCCAGCAGCTTATTCCAAGCCGTGGGTGGGACAGATACGCAGTATTTT
V: TRBV6-5; D: .; J: TRBJ1-5; size: .; CDR3: CASNQYPNQPQHF; DNA: TGTGCCAGCAATCAGTACCCCAATCAGCCCCAGCATTTT
V: TRBV9; D: .; J: TRBJ2-4; size: .; CDR3: CASSERGAGDIQYF; DNA: TGTGCCAGCAGCGAACGGGGGGCCGGGGACATTCAGTACTTC
V: TRBV9; D: .; J: TRBJ1-3; size: .; CDR3: CASSVDILLGDTIYF; DNA: TGTGCCAGCAGCGTAGATATACTTCTGGGCGACACCATATATTTT
V: TRBV6-6; D: .; J: TRBJ1-1; size: .; CDR3: CASSYGGLVTEAFF; DNA: TGTGCCAGCAGTTACGGGGGGCTTGTTACTGAAGCTTTCTTT
V: TRBV6-6; D: .; J: TRBJ2-7; size: .; CDR3: CASSYSRRDGEQYF; DNA: TGTGCCAGCAGTTACTCGAGACGGGACGGGGAGCAGTACTTC
V: TRBV4-3; D: TRBD1; J: TRBJ2-1; size: .; CDR3: CASSRTGGDEQFF; DNA: TGCGCCAGCAGCCGGACAGGGGGCGACGAGCAGTTCTTC
V: TRBV28; D: .; J: TRBJ1-5; size: .; CDR3: CASSPGNGNRPQHF; DNA: TGTGCCAGCAGTCCTGGCAATGGCAATCGGCCCCAGCATTTT
V: TRBV4-1; D: TRBD2; J: TRBJ2-1; size: .; CDR3: CASSQEGLAHNEQFF; DNA: TGCGCCAGCAGCCAAGAAGGACTAGCCCACAATGAGCAGTTCTTC
V: TRBV5-4; D: .; J: TRBJ2-5; size: once; CDR3: CASSPSTDQQETQYF; DNA: TGTGCCAGCAGCCCATCGACAGACCAACAAGAGACCCAGTACTTC
V: TRBV7-9; D: TRBD1; J: TRBJ2-4; size: .; CDR3: CASSLRTGFAKNIQYF; DNA: TGTGCCAGCAGCCTGAGGACAGGGTTTGCCAAAAACATTCAGTACTTC
V: TRBV5-1; D: TRBD1; J: TRBJ2-1; size: once; CDR3: CASSLGGQVYNEQFF; DNA: TGCGCCAGCAGCTTGGGAGGACAGGTTTACAATGAGCAGTTCTTC
V: TRBV5-1; D: .; J: TRBJ2-1; size: .; CDR3: CASGPRTSSYNEQFF; DNA: TGCGCCAGCGGGCCGCGAACTAGCTCCTACAATGAGCAGTTCTTC
V: TRBV5-6; D: .; J: TRBJ2-7; size: few; CDR3: CASSLWRLRPGGEQYF; DNA: TGTGCCAGCAGCTTGTGGCGGTTACGACCTGGGGGCGAGCAGTACTTC
V: TRBV4-2; D: .; J: TRBJ1-5; size: .; CDR3: CASRQGNANQPQHF; DNA: TGTGCCAGCAGGCAGGGGAACGCTAACCAGCCCCAGCATTTT
V: TRBV5-8; D: TRBD1; J: TRBJ1-2; size: .; CDR3: CASSPDRGLYGYTF; DNA: TGTGCCAGCAGCCCGGACAGGGGGCTCTATGGCTACACCTTC
V: TRBV6-5; D: .; J: TRBJ1-6; size: .; CDR3: CASSYAGRPNSPLHF; DNA: TGTGCCAGCAGTTACGCCGGCAGGCCTAATTCACCCCTCCACTTT
V: TRBV19; D: TRBD1; J: TRBJ1-4; size: .; CDR3: CASSFQGASEKLFF; DNA: TGTGCCAGTAGTTTCCAGGGGGCCAGTGAAAAACTGTTTTTT
V: TRBV18; D: .; J: TRBJ2-6; size: .; CDR3: CASSPQGPSGANVLTF; DNA: TGTGCCAGCTCACCCCAGGGCCCCTCTGGGGCCAACGTCCTGACTTTC
V: TRBV7-2; D: TRBD2; J: TRBJ2-5; size: .; CDR3: CASSLGGIQETQYF; DNA: TGTGCCAGCAGCTTGGGGGGGATCCAAGAGACCCAGTACTTC
V: TRBV9; D: .; J: TRBJ2-2; size: once; CDR3: CASSFSTGELFF; DNA: TGTGCCAGCAGCTTTAGCACCGGGGAGCTGTTTTTT
V: TRBV13; D: TRBD1; J: TRBJ2-1; size: .; CDR3: CASSPYRQGPRDEQFF; DNA: TGTGCCAGCAGCCCCTATCGACAGGGACCGCGCGATGAGCAGTTCTTC
V: TRBV5-8; D: .; J: TRBJ2-7; size: .; CDR3: CASSLRRERGYEQYF; DNA: TGTGCCAGCAGCTTGCGCCGGGAGAGAGGCTACGAGCAGTACTTC
V: TRBV6-5; D: TRBD2; J: TRBJ2-7; size: once; CDR3: CATRQRRESSYEQYF; DNA: TGTGCCACACGTCAGAGGCGGGAGAGCTCCTACGAGCAGTACTTC